This passage covers 14 T cell receptor beta chains from one sample sequenced in a study of tumor-infiltrating lymphocytes in primary liver carcinoma. The authors made TCR beta cDNA from around 500 ng total RNA with a constant-region primer. Employing slightly modified ARM-PCR, three nested multiplex PCR rounds were run, and these gave rise to the TCR beta libraries. It was with TRBV1-TRBV30 forward primers and a C-beta reverse primer that the first two PCR rounds were run, at 10 to 11 cycles each. Using its own MiXCR run on the multiplex PCR reads, TCRdb lists one record per CDR3 protein. The sample lists approximately 74,000 distinct CDR3 sequences; over 55% were seen once. Co-extraction of both nucleic acids (RNA and DNA) used roughly 19-33 mg of unsorted bulk tissue. Material: liver tumor tissue from sampling region 4. Stated subset: tumor region T4, right-lateral pole. Receptors originate from a woman in her sixties or seventies with primary liver carcinoma and hepatitis B virus infection.

This clonotype was counted many times. CDR3 sequence: CASSSPNRGTNEQYF. As DNA, the CDR3 is TGTGCCAGCAGCTCCCCGAACAGGGGTACCAACGAGCAGTACTTC. The chain links TRBV7-9 to TRBJ2-7; TRBD1 matches 7 bases. With V trimmed by 4 bases and J by 5 bases, 11 bases remained unmatched. Germline loops: CDR1 SEHNR, CDR2 FQNEAQ (reference sequence). This CDR3 is built from 15 residues.

Details on this clonotype: A read error may be the cause here, since a much bigger clone is one base away. The V gene is TRBV12-3 or TRBV12-4, the J gene TRBJ1-3; D is ambiguous. V was pared by 6 bases and J by 0 bases, with 12 bases between. This CDR3 has 15 residues. This chain's CDR3 is CASRKNSISGNTIYF. The CDR3 region has the DNA TGTGCCAGCAGAAAGAACTCGATCTCTGGAAACACCATATATTTT.

On this clonotype: This CDR3 is missing its conserved last phenylalanine or tryptophan, likely due to a read error. The chain employs TRBV4-2 and TRBJ2-7, with 8 bases aligning to TRBD2. The CDR3 contains 14 residues. The germline gives CDR1 LGHNA, CDR2 YNFKEQ. The CDR3 loop is CASSGGGRPYGQYL. In nucleotides, the CDR3 is TGTGCCAGCAGCGGGGGCGGGAGGCCCTACGGGCAGTACCTC.

There are a few counts of this clonotype. This chain uses TRBV24-1 with TRBJ2-2; 7 bases line up with TRBD1. Trimming removed 7 bases from V and 5 bases from J; junction bases left unmatched: 6. Germline V gene lookup returns CDR1 KGHDR and CDR2 SFDVKD. The CDR3 runs 14 residues. As DNA, the CDR3 is TGTGCCACCAGACCGACAGGGCTGACCGGGGAGCTGTTTTTT. Amino acids: CATRPTGLTGELFF.

About this clonotype itself: This may be a read error, as it is one base from a much larger clone. The chain links TRBV28 to TRBJ1-5, with TRBD1 matching over 7 bases. J lost 3 bases, V lost 8 bases, and 13 bases had no gene match. Per the germline V gene, CDR1 is MDHEN and CDR2 is SYDVKM. CDR3 size: 16 residues. For the CDR3, the DNA is TGTGCCAGCGGTTCAGCGAGGGGGCTAAACAATCAGCCCCAGCATTTT. It translates to CASGSARGLNNQPQHF.

A remark on this clonotype: Relative to the germline gene, one junction end is altered; a read error may explain this. The V call is TRBV10-2, the J call TRBJ1-6; D is ambiguous. The CDR3 is 12 amino acids. Germline CDR1 reads WSHSY; CDR2 reads SAAADI. CDR3 coding DNA: TGCGCCAGCACGTCGACGGGTTCACGCCTCCACTTT. Amino acids: CASTSTGSRLHF.

Turning to this clonotype: An end of the junction does not agree with germline; a read error may underlie this. The chain combines TRBV12-3 or TRBV12-4 with TRBJ2-2; 10 positions match TRBD2. CDR3 length: 15 amino acids. The chain's CDR3 is CTSSLSGRASGELFF. CDR3 coding DNA: TGTACCAGCAGCCTGAGCGGGAGGGCCTCCGGGGAGCTGTTTTTT.

The table lists this clonotype with many counts. V and J are TRBV29-1 and TRBJ1-2; no clear D gene. The CDR3 is 16 amino acids. The germline V gene has CDR1 SQVTM and CDR2 ANQGSEA. The V and J ends lost 2 bases and 3 bases respectively, with 19 bases between them. The CDR3 loop reads CSVEILNLAQDYGYTF. In DNA, the CDR3 is TGCAGCGTTGAAATTCTTAACCTAGCTCAAGACTATGGCTACACCTTC.

Worth noting for this clonotype: The CDR3 does not end in the conserved phenylalanine or tryptophan, so this is likely a read error. V gene TRBV11-2 combines with J gene TRBJ2-1; the D gene is possibly TRBD1 (6 bases). Germline-derived CDR1 and CDR2 are SGHAT and FQNNGV. There are 17 residues in the CDR3. The CDR3 coding sequence is TGTGCCAGCTGCTTAGATCAACAGGGTATAGACTACAATGAGCAGTTCTCC. It specifies CASCLDQQGIDYNEQFS.

The chain is built from TRBV6-5 and TRBJ2-7; D is ambiguous. Per the germline V gene, CDR1 is MNHEY and CDR2 is SVGAGI. The V gene lost 10 bases and the J gene lost 6 bases, with 19 bases spanning the gap. The length of the CDR3 is 13 residues. CDR3: CATQGSLEIEQYF. CDR3 coding DNA: TGTGCCACCCAAGGCAGTTTGGAAATCGAGCAGTACTTC.

For this clonotype: This may arise from a read error, as a much more abundant clone is one base away. The rearrangement uses TRBV25-1 and TRBJ1-6, with 9 positions matching TRBD1. Germline CDR1 MGHDK, CDR2 SYGVNS. Trimming at V came to 7 bases and at J to 7 bases, leaving 2 bases not matched to a gene. The CDR3 extends over 13 amino acids. The chain's CDR3 is CASIGTGNSPLHF. The CDR3 DNA follows: TGTGCCAGCATTGGGACAGGGAATTCACCCCTCCACTTT. The full variable domain, its missing parts supplied by reference TRBV25-1 and TRBJ1-6, is EADIYQTPRYLVIGTGKKITLECSQTMGHDKMYWYQQDPGMELHLIHYSYGVNSTEKGDLSSESTVSRIRTEHFPLTLESARPSHTSQYLCASIGTGNSPLHFGNGTRLTVT.

About this clonotype itself: Germline and junction disagree at one end, which may indicate a read error. The rearrangement joins TRBV29-1 to TRBJ1-1, with 9 bases lining up with TRBD1. Germline CDR1 and CDR2: SQVTM and ANQGSEA. CDR3 size: 14 residues. This CDR3 is CSALTGTGNIEAFF. The CDR3 region has the DNA TGCAGCGCTCTTACCGGGACAGGGAACATTGAAGCTTTTTTT.

As for this clonotype: Germline is not matched at one junction end, which may reflect a read error. This sequence joins TRBV12-3 or TRBV12-4 and TRBJ2-3; D is possibly TRBD1 (6 bases). This CDR3 comprises 15 residues. The DNA of the CDR3 is TGCGCCAGCAGCCACGGACAGATTAGCACAGATACGCAGTATTTT. It translates to CASSHGQISTDTQYF.

This clonotype appeared many times. The chain is built from TRBV6-1 and TRBJ1-5; 9 nucleotides agree with TRBD1. From germline, CDR1 is MNHNS and CDR2 SASEGT. J lost 7 bases, V lost 8 bases, and 9 bases had no gene match. This CDR3 contains 14 residues. The CDR3 bases are TGTGCCAGCGGACAGGGGCCCGAAGGGCAGCCCCAGCATTTT. This sequence encodes CASGQGPEGQPQHF.